This TCR beta chain emerged from a study of cytotoxic CD8 clonotypes in ibrutinib-treated CLL. V shed 2 bases and J 4 bases; nucleotides not matched to a gene: 6. The CDR3 runs to 15 residues. Germline values: CDR1 SGDLS, CDR2 YYNGEE. Study-wide results and caveats: The study sampled sustained-remission and progressing patients at different times.

The table came from immunoSEQ multiplex PCR; TCRdb's copy has only in-frame clones and leaves some out. This sample yields approximately 80,000 clones, of which around 83% are seen a single time; about 5.8% belongs to the top ten. As regards this clone: Its antigen is unknown.

The genes are TRBV9 and TRBJ2-3; 8 nucleotides align to TRBD1. Here the sequenced sample was PBMCs, taken before ibrutinib treatment. This sequence originates from a human donor with chronic lymphocytic leukemia. Here the CDR3 reads CASSVEDRDSDTQYF. CDR3 in DNA: TGTGCCAGCAGCGTGGAGGACAGGGACTCAGATACGCAGTATTTT.